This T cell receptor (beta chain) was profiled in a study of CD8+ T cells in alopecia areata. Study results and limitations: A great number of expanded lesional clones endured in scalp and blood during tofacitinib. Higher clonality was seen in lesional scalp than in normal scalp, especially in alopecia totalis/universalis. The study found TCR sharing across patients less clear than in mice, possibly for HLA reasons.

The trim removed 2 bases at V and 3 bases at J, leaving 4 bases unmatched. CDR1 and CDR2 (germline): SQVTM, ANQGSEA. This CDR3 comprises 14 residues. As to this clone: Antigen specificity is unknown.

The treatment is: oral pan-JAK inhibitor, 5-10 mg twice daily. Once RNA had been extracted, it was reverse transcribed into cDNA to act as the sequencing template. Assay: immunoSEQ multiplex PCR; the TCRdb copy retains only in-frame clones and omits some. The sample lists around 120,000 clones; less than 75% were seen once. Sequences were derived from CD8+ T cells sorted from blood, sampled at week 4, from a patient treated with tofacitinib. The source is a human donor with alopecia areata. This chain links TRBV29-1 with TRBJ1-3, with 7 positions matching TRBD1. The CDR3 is CSVENRDSGNTIYF. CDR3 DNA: TGCAGCGTTGAAAACCGGGACAGTGGAAACACCATATATTTT.